The 32 T cell receptor beta chains below were found in one sample sequenced in a study of cytomegalovirus exposure and HLA in healthy donors. Primers for the PCR totalled 60 Vbeta and 13 Jbeta. The assay was immunoSEQ multiplex PCR, and TCRdb's table has in-frame clones only and misses some. This table has about 180,000 clones, 80% appearing once. Sequencing was performed on PBMCs. Source of these receptors: a man younger than 40 in good health and CMV-seropositive.

This clone was seen only a few times. The chain has TRBV7-8 and TRBJ2-7, with 11 bases identical to TRBD2. This CDR3 region has 14 residues. The V segment lost 5 bases and the J segment 4 bases; nucleotides outside the gene matches: 4. CDR1 is SGHVS, CDR2 FQNEAQ, per germline. The CDR3 nucleotides read TGTGCCAGCAGCCCGGGACTAGCGGTTTACGAGCAGTACTTC. Its protein product is CASSPGLAVYEQYF.

The genes are TRBV27 and TRBJ2-2; 13 nucleotides line up with TRBD2. The CDR3 is made up of 16 amino acids. Germline trimming cut 5 bases from V and 6 bases from J; bases unmatched to any gene: 6. Germline V gene data show CDR1 as MNHEY and CDR2 as SMNVEV (reference sequence). The CDR3 DNA sequence: TGTGCCAGCAGTGCCTTACTAGCGGGAGGGCCCGGGGAGCTGTTTTTT. Translating it yields CASSALLAGGPGELFF.

This clone was observed a handful of times. This rearrangement joins TRBV5-1 to TRBJ2-5; TRBD2 is a possible D gene (6 bases). The germline V gene has CDR1 SGHRS and CDR2 YFSETQ. This CDR3 has 17 amino acids. Trimming left V 7 bases short and J 1 base short, with 23 bases between. CDR3: CASSPFGAGPLQETQYF. CDR3 DNA sequence: TGCGCCAGCTCCCCCTTTGGCGCGGGACCGCTCCAAGAGACCCAGTACTTC.

The chain is built from TRBV28 and TRBJ1-1, with D perhaps TRBD1 (6 bases). CDR3 length: 14 amino acids. Germline CDR1 reads MDHEN; CDR2 reads SYDVKM. Deletions cut 2 bases from V and 1 base from J, with 8 bases between. The CDR3 spells CASSLTTGNTEAFF. The CDR3 DNA reads as TGTGCCAGCAGTTTAACGACAGGGAACACTGAAGCTTTCTTT.

This chain connects TRBV2 to TRBJ2-7; 7 nucleotides agree with TRBD1. The ends lost 5 bases at V and 7 bases at J; junction bases unmatched: 11. The CDR3 loop spans 14 amino acids. Germline V gene lookup returns CDR1 SNHLY and CDR2 FYNNEI. The CDR3 reads CASSTDRVSREQYF. For the CDR3, the DNA is TGTGCCAGCAGTACTGACAGGGTGTCCAGGGAGCAGTACTTC.

J is TRBJ1-2 and V is TRBV9; the D gene is possibly TRBD1 (6 bases). V was pared by 0 bases and J by 0 bases, with 18 bases between. The CDR3 spans 18 residues. Looked up from germline, CDR1 is SGDLS and CDR2 is YYNGEE. The CDR3 coding sequence is TGTGCCAGCAGCGTAGGTTACAGGGCTACTTCTTCTAACTATGGCTACACCTTC. This encodes CASSVGYRATSSNYGYTF.

The V gene is TRBV19, the J gene TRBJ1-5; 10 nucleotides match TRBD1. Losses at the gene ends were 4 bases for V and 0 bases for J; bases not matched to a gene: 12. The CDR3 consists of 19 residues. Germline CDR1 and CDR2: LNHDA and SQIVND (reference sequence). The chain's CDR3 is CASSRGPGQGTGSNQPQHF. The CDR3 DNA sequence: TGTGCCAGTAGTAGAGGCCCGGGACAGGGGACCGGTAGCAATCAGCCCCAGCATTTT.

This clone was recorded a few times. The chain is built from TRBV27 and TRBJ1-1; 8 bases match TRBD1. V lost 4 bases and J lost 1; bases outside the gene matches: 2. CDR1 and CDR2 (germline): MNHEY, SMNVEV (reference sequence). The CDR3 has 14 residues. The DNA of the CDR3 is TGTGCCAGCAGTTACGACAGGGGGAACACTGAAGCTTTCTTT. This sequence encodes CASSYDRGNTEAFF.

This sequence joins TRBV6-6 and TRBJ2-5; 8 bases agree with TRBD2. With 2 bases clipped from V and 4 bases from J, the junction kept 6 bases outside the gene matches. Germline CDR1 reads MNHNY; CDR2 reads SVGAGI (reference sequence). The CDR3 is 15 residues long. The CDR3, as DNA: TGTGCCAGCAGTTACAAGGCAGCGGGGGTAGAGACCCAGTACTTC. Amino acids: CASSYKAAGVETQYF.

V gene TRBV13 combines with J gene TRBJ2-2, with a weak D call TRBD2 (6 bases). The CDR3 totals 16 residues. Germline lookup yields CDR1 PRHDT and CDR2 FYEKMQ (reference sequence). V was shortened by 5 bases and J by 1 base, with 14 bases between the two germline ends. For the CDR3, the DNA is TGTGCCAGCAGCCCACTAGCCGGGGGGAACACCGGGGAGCTGTTTTTT. It translates to CASSPLAGGNTGELFF.

DNA for the CDR3: TGTGCCAGCAGTTCCTCGGACAGGGGGTCCTACGAGCAGTACTTC. Translating it yields CASSSSDRGSYEQYF. This chain links TRBV27 with TRBJ2-7; 10 bases fit TRBD1. Looked up from germline, CDR1 is MNHEY and CDR2 is SMNVEV (reference sequence). V dropped 4 bases and J dropped 1; count of bases not matched to a gene: 4. The CDR3 covers 15 residues.

The chain uses TRBV9 and TRBJ2-3, with 14 bases fitting TRBD2. V trimming: 2 bases; J trimming: 4 bases; junction bases outside the gene matches: 0. The CDR3 loop spans 15 amino acids. Per the germline V gene, CDR1 is SGDLS and CDR2 is YYNGEE. The CDR3 is CASSVTSGGADTQYF. In DNA, the CDR3 is TGTGCCAGCAGCGTGACTAGCGGGGGGGCAGATACGCAGTATTTT.

The chain is built from TRBV28 and TRBJ2-7, with D perhaps matching TRBD2 (6 bases). With 3 bases removed from V and 1 base from J, the gap between germline ends came to 10 bases. Germline CDR1 reads MDHEN; CDR2 reads SYDVKM. The CDR3 is made up of 14 amino acids. CDR3 sequence (DNA): TGTGCCAGCAGTTTGGGGCGGGGATCCTACGAGCAGTACTTC. Translation gives CASSLGRGSYEQYF.

This clone came up once. The chain recombines TRBV19 with TRBJ1-2; 9 bases map to TRBD1. In germline, CDR1 is LNHDA, CDR2 SQIVND (reference sequence). The trim removed 7 bases at V and 4 bases at J, leaving 4 bases unmatched. CDR3 length: 13 amino acids. CDR3 amino acids: CASMRDRVYGYTF. Here the CDR3 DNA reads TGTGCCAGTATGCGGGACAGGGTCTATGGCTACACCTTC.

J is TRBJ2-7 and V is TRBV4-3; TRBD1 matches at 7 bases. This CDR3 comprises 16 residues. The germline V gene encodes CDR1 LGHNA and CDR2 YSLEER. V was clipped by 0 bases and J by 5 bases; unmatched bases: 10. CDR3 DNA: TGCGCCAGCAGCCAAGATCTGAGGGGGCGCCTGAACGAGCAGTACTTC. Translating it yields CASSQDLRGRLNEQYF.

The chain uses TRBV14 and TRBJ2-1, with a weak D call TRBD1 (7 bases). Germline-derived CDR1 and CDR2 are SGHDN and FVKESK. Trimming took 1 base from V and 1 from J, leaving 14 bases between them. There are 17 residues in the CDR3. The CDR3 DNA is TGTGCCAGCAGCCAAGTTCGCGGGACAGTATCCTACAATGAGCAGTTCTTC. This gives the protein CASSQVRGTVSYNEQFF.

Turning to this clone: It is likely a read error, because the conserved phenylalanine at the end of the CDR3 is missing. No DNA is shown, since the ends of the CDR3 on it are uncertain; the CDR3 is the one TCRdb lists. The chain carries TRBV6-5 and TRBJ2-7; the table's D call, TRBD1, was not checked against the DNA. Both ends counted, the CDR3 spans 12 residues. Germline loops: CDR1 MNHEY, CDR2 SVGAGI. This chain's CDR3 is CASSVTGGAELL.

The sample holds a few counts of this clone. This chain links TRBV7-2 with TRBJ2-1; D might be TRBD2 (6 bases). V dropped 8 bases and J dropped 2 bases, with 13 bases sitting between them. From germline, CDR1 is SGHTA and CDR2 FQGNSA. This CDR3 spans 14 amino acids. The CDR3 nucleotides are TGTGCCAGCGTACCGTGGGGGGCCTACAATGAGCAGTTCTTC. Translated: CASVPWGAYNEQFF.

The chain combines TRBV28 with TRBJ1-1; 11 bases align to TRBD1. CDR1 and CDR2 (germline): MDHEN, SYDVKM. Trimming removed 8 bases from V and 5 bases from J; junction bases left unmatched: 13. The CDR3 is 16 amino acids. DNA of the CDR3: TGTGCCAGCGCCTTATGGACAGGGGGCCTTCGGACTGAAGCTTTCTTT. It yields the protein CASALWTGGLRTEAFF. The full variable domain, completed using reference TRBV28 and TRBJ1-1, is DVKVTQSSRYLVKRTGEKVFLECVQDMDHENMFWYRQDPGLGLRLIYFSYDVKMKEKGDIPEGYSVSREKKERFSLILESASTNQTSMYLCASALWTGGLRTEAFFGQGTRLTVV.

The chain carries TRBV15 and TRBJ2-3; TRBD1 aligns across 10 bases. Germline V gives CDR1 LNHNV, CDR2 YYDKDF (reference sequence). V lost 2 bases and J lost 6; bases outside the gene matches: 8. This CDR3 is 16 amino acids long. CDR3 sequence: CATSRLAGQGHDTQYF. The CDR3 region has the DNA TGTGCCACCAGCAGACTCGCGGGACAGGGGCATGATACGCAGTATTTT.

CDR3 amino acids: CASRRGLGTEAFF. DNA for the CDR3: TGTGCCAGCAGGAGGGGGCTAGGCACTGAAGCTTTCTTT. The chain carries TRBV6-5 and TRBJ1-1, with 7 bases lining up with TRBD1. CDR3 length: 13 amino acids. V lost 6 bases to trimming and J lost 4 bases; unmatched junction nucleotides: 5. In germline, CDR1 is MNHEY, CDR2 SVGAGI.

The chain employs TRBV7-2 and TRBJ1-1; weak D call: TRBD1 (5 bases). CDR1 is SGHTA, CDR2 FQGNSA, per germline. This CDR3 has 14 residues. The V and J ends lost 5 bases and 3 bases respectively, with 13 bases between them. The CDR3 bases are TGTGCCAGCAGCCGGGAGCAGGGTTACACTGAAGCTTTCTTT. Protein: CASSREQGYTEAFF.

The chain has TRBV5-6 and TRBJ2-7; D is unresolved. Germline CDR1 reads SGHDT; CDR2 reads YYEEEE. V gave up 0 bases and J gave up 3 bases, with 10 bases separating them. This CDR3 has 14 residues. The CDR3 loop is CASSLAQGGYEQYF. The CDR3, as DNA: TGTGCCAGCAGCTTGGCCCAAGGCGGCTACGAGCAGTACTTC.

Only a few counts were recorded for this clone. The chain is built from TRBV27 and TRBJ2-5, with 12 nucleotides matching TRBD2. The J call may not be correct, given that the DNA end is closer to TRBJ2-7. CDR3 length: 14 amino acids. CDR1 is MNHEY and CDR2 is SMNVEV in the germline V gene (reference sequence). The CDR3 protein is CASSPGLAGYEQYF. CDR3 in DNA: TGTGCCAGCAGTCCGGGACTAGCGGGCTACGAGCAGTACTTC.

This chain links TRBV27 with TRBJ1-2, with a tentative D call TRBD1 (5 bases). There are 15 residues in the CDR3. V was cut by 3 bases and J by 4 bases, with 15 bases left in between. Per germline, CDR1 MNHEY and CDR2 SMNVEV (reference sequence). CDR3 nucleotides: TGTGCCAGCAGTTTTAGTCAGGGTGGGCCCTATGGCTACACCTTC. Encoded protein: CASSFSQGGPYGYTF.

The rearrangement links TRBV6-1 to TRBJ1-5; D is unresolved. Germline-derived CDR1 and CDR2 are MNHNS and SASEGT. The CDR3 has 14 residues. The V end lost 3 bases, the J end lost 7 bases, and 13 bases lay between the germline ends. CDR3 DNA: TGTGCCAGCAGTGAGATAGGCGGAGAACAGCCCCAGCATTTT. Encoded protein: CASSEIGGEQPQHF.

This chain connects TRBV9 to TRBJ2-5, with 7 bases identical to TRBD1. The CDR3 has 15 amino acids. Germline trimming cut 3 bases from V and 5 bases from J; bases unmatched to any gene: 10. CDR1 is SGDLS, CDR2 YYNGEE, per germline. The CDR3 loop is CASSAGTGDGETQYF. The CDR3 DNA is TGTGCCAGCAGCGCCGGCACAGGGGACGGGGAGACCCAGTACTTC.

The chain's CDR3 is CASSQTPSEAVDTGELFF. The DNA for the CDR3 is TGTGCCAGCAGCCAAACCCCGTCGGAAGCGGTAGACACCGGGGAGCTGTTTTTT. The chain links TRBV4-2 to TRBJ2-2; tentative D call: TRBD2 (5 bases). Germline-derived CDR1 and CDR2 are LGHNA and YNFKEQ. The CDR3 loop spans 18 amino acids. With 2 bases removed from V and 3 bases from J, the gap between germline ends came to 19 bases.

The rearrangement links TRBV5-1 to TRBJ2-6, with D hard to call. This CDR3 spans 16 amino acids. V was pared by 3 bases and J by 4 bases, with 14 bases between. Germline lookup yields CDR1 SGHRS and CDR2 YFSETQ. CDR3 sequence reads: CASSSAVVEGANVLTF. CDR3 nucleotides: TGCGCCAGCAGCTCGGCGGTGGTAGAAGGGGCCAACGTCCTGACTTTC.

The genes are TRBV29-1 and TRBJ1-2, with 7 bases fitting TRBD1. The CDR3 sequence is 12 residues long. V gave up 4 bases and J gave up 3 bases; unmatched junction bases: 2. Per the germline V gene, CDR1 is SQVTM and CDR2 is ANQGSEA. CDR3 loop: CSVAGTDYGYTF. The CDR3 nucleotides read TGCAGCGTTGCTGGGACAGACTATGGCTACACCTTC.

The rearrangement links TRBV11-2 to TRBJ2-1, with D possibly TRBD1 on 5 matching bases. The CDR3 covers 11 residues. Germline V gives CDR1 SGHAT, CDR2 FQNNGV. The V end was cut by 5 bases, the J end by 10 bases, with 9 bases between. The CDR3 region is CASSPRQEQFF. Here the CDR3 DNA reads TGTGCCAGCAGCCCCAGACAGGAGCAGTTCTTC.

The chain uses TRBV27 and TRBJ2-1; 7 bases are shared with TRBD2. J was trimmed by 4 bases and V by 0 bases; bases with no gene match: 12. Germline V lookup: CDR1 MNHEY, CDR2 SMNVEV (reference sequence). The CDR3 has 18 residues. The CDR3 is CASSLSLAGVNLYNEQFF. The CDR3 DNA reads TGTGCCAGCAGTTTATCTTTAGCGGGTGTAAACCTTTACAATGAGCAGTTCTTC.